This passage covers 16 T cell receptor beta chains from one sample sequenced in a study of T cells in localized non-small cell lung cancer. Profiled with immunoSEQ multiplex PCR; TCRdb holds only in-frame clones, not every one. The sample contains around 2,500 clones, about 25% of which appear only once. This material consisted of normal lung tissue next to the tumor, taken before any cancer treatment. These receptor sequences come from a man aged 35 to 70 with stage II squamous cell lung carcinoma.

This rearrangement joins TRBV18 to TRBJ1-2, with D perhaps TRBD1 (5 bases). CDR3 length: 13 amino acids. Per the germline V gene, CDR1 is KGHSH and CDR2 is LQKENI. The ends were cut back, 6 bases at V and 4 bases at J, with 12 bases in the middle. The chain's CDR3 is CASSPGPSYGYTF. The CDR3 nucleotides are TGTGCCAGCTCCCCGGGGCCTAGCTATGGCTACACCTTC.

By frequency in the sample, this clone is medium-sized. The chain carries TRBV9 and TRBJ1-5; D is undetermined. The V gene lost 6 bases and the J gene lost 1 base, with 8 bases spanning the gap. The germline V gene encodes CDR1 SGDLS and CDR2 YYNGEE. The CDR3 is made up of 13 amino acids. The CDR3 bases are TGTGCCAGCAAGGGTTTGAGCAATCAGCCCCAGCATTTT. Encoded protein: CASKGLSNQPQHF.

This clone is medium-sized in the sample. The chain joins TRBV6-8 to TRBJ2-7; D is perhaps TRBD2 (5 bases). The ends were cut back, 7 bases at V and 3 bases at J, with 16 bases in the middle. The CDR3 has 14 residues. Germline CDR1 is MNHGY and CDR2 is SAAAGT. The CDR3 DNA follows: TGTGCCAGCAAAGAGAGCGGAACATTCTACGAGCAGTACTTC. Its translation: CASKESGTFYEQYF.

By share of the sample, this clone is medium-sized. The J gene is TRBJ2-7, the V gene TRBV11-3, with D uncertain. Trimming removed 5 bases at V and 5 bases at J, with 16 bases between. The germline CDR1 and CDR2 sequences are SGHNT and YENEEA. This CDR3 has 14 residues. Here the CDR3 DNA reads TGTGCCAGCAGCCATCCTACCCGACGGGACGAGCAGTACTTC. Its protein is CASSHPTRRDEQYF.

This clone was detected only a few times. The chain joins TRBV6-8 to TRBJ1-2; D is uncertain. The germline V gene encodes CDR1 MNHGY and CDR2 SAAAGT. V was pared by 10 bases and J by 0 bases, with 9 bases between. The CDR3 is 12 residues long. The CDR3 is CATRDSNYGYTF. CDR3 bases: TGTGCCACCCGTGACTCTAACTATGGCTACACCTTC.

J is TRBJ1-1 and V is TRBV19; D not certain. The germline CDR1 and CDR2 sequences are LNHDA and SQIVND (reference sequence). Deletions cut 3 bases from V and 2 bases from J, with 7 bases between. This CDR3 is built from 13 residues. CDR3 bases: TGTGCCAGTAGTATTACCCGAAACACTGAAGCTTTCTTT. Its translation is CASSITRNTEAFF.

The chain couples TRBV1 to TRBJ2-5; the table's D call of TRBD2 was not tested on the DNA. TRBV1 is labeled a pseudogene. The CDR3 length is 19 residues. CDR3 protein: CTSSQDQALASGGQETQYF. CDR3 in DNA: TGCACCAGCAGCCAAGATCAAGCCCTGGCTAGCGGGGGGCAAGAGACCCAGTACTTC.

This clone is medium-sized. The chain combines TRBV6-8 with TRBJ1-5; 12 bases match TRBD1. J was trimmed by 1 base and V by 6 bases; bases with no gene match: 10. CDR1 and CDR2 from the germline V gene are MNHGY and SAAAGT. The CDR3 is made up of 18 amino acids. The CDR3 loop is CASRYRDRGRVSNQPQHF. For the CDR3, the DNA is TGTGCCAGCAGGTACCGGGACAGGGGGCGTGTGAGCAATCAGCCCCAGCATTTT.

This clone was counted only a few times. The chain joins TRBV6-8 to TRBJ1-1; D gene unclear. V dropped 1 base and J dropped 1 base, with 4 bases sitting between them. The CDR3 covers 13 residues. Per the germline V gene, CDR1 is MNHGY and CDR2 is SAAAGT. CDR3 sequence reads: CASSYWGNTEAFF. DNA for the CDR3: TGTGCCAGCAGTTACTGGGGGAACACTGAAGCTTTCTTT.

To note about this clone: This specimen includes other DNA sequences encoding the same CDR3. This chain connects TRBV18 to TRBJ2-3; a possible D gene is TRBD2 (6 bases). The germline V gene encodes CDR1 KGHSH and CDR2 LQKENI. The CDR3 totals 16 residues. With 3 bases removed from V and 0 bases from J, the gap between germline ends came to 13 bases. The CDR3 DNA reads as TGTGCCAGCTCACCTAAACTAGCTGCTAGCACAGATACGCAGTATTTT. Protein sequence: CASSPKLAASTDTQYF.

This sequence joins TRBV6-7 and TRBJ2-7, with D perhaps TRBD2 (5 bases). TRBV6-7 is an open reading frame whose function is uncertain. V was clipped by 8 bases and J by 4 bases, with 9 bases between them. The length of the CDR3 is 11 residues. The CDR3 bases are TGTGCCAGCCACCGCGGGTACGAGCAGTACTTC. Translating it yields CASHRGYEQYF.

This clone appeared a few times. The chain joins TRBV9 to TRBJ1-2; the D gene is possibly TRBD1 (6 bases). The V and J ends lost 5 bases and 7 bases respectively, with 15 bases between them. Germline CDR1 reads SGDLS; CDR2 reads YYNGEE. There are 13 residues in the CDR3. Here the CDR3 reads CASSQQGGSGYTF. The CDR3 DNA reads as TGTGCCAGCAGTCAACAGGGCGGGTCTGGCTACACCTTC.

This chain connects TRBV30 to TRBJ1-6, with no clear D. Trimming shortened V by 7 bases and J by 10 bases, and 17 bases separated the two germline ends. The CDR3 extends over 13 amino acids. Germline CDR1 is GTSNPN and CDR2 is SVGIG (reference sequence). The CDR3 bases are TGTGCCTCAGGCGGGCCCCTGGGATCACCCCTCCACTTT. Translating gives CASGGPLGSPLHF.

V gene TRBV6-8 combines with J gene TRBJ2-6, with D perhaps matching TRBD2 (6 bases). V lost 2 bases, J lost 3 bases, and 23 bases lay in between. This CDR3 is built from 20 residues. Germline-derived CDR1 and CDR2 are MNHGY and SAAAGT. CDR3 sequence (DNA): TGTGCCAGCAGTTACGGGCAGCGTGGGACCGGAGGGCTTGGGGCCAACGTCCTGACTTTC. It encodes CASSYGQRGTGGLGANVLTF.

The J gene is TRBJ2-6, the V gene TRBV18; D is possibly TRBD1 or TRBD2 (5 bases each). V was pared by 3 bases and J by 1 base, with 13 bases between. The CDR3 is 17 residues long. Germline CDR1 is KGHSH and CDR2 is LQKENI. The DNA of the CDR3 is TGTGCCAGCTCACCTGGGACGCAGCTATCTGGGGCCAACGTCCTGACTTTC. It encodes CASSPGTQLSGANVLTF.

This clone appeared a few times. The gene calls are TRBV23-1 and TRBJ1-1; TRBD1 aligns across 7 bases. TRBV23-1 is classed as an ORF, of uncertain function. V trimming: 5 bases; J trimming: 0 bases; junction bases outside the gene matches: 9. The CDR3 has 16 amino acids. CDR3: CASSDDPRGMNTEAFF. The CDR3 DNA reads as TGCGCCAGCAGTGATGACCCCAGGGGGATGAACACTGAAGCTTTCTTT.